Following are 17 T cell receptor beta chains from one sample sequenced in a study of blood T cell repertoires in COVID-19. Generated by immunoSEQ multiplex PCR, the TCRdb table keeps only in-frame clones and is missing some. The data contain about 220,000 clones, about 88% of them singletons. The source material was PBMCs or T cells enriched from blood (not recorded which). These receptor sequences come from a woman aged 25-40 years who had recovered from COVID-19.

The chain couples TRBV4-3 to TRBJ2-7; 10 bases agree with TRBD1. Germline loops: CDR1 LGHNA, CDR2 YSLEER. The CDR3 is 17 amino acids. V gave up 0 bases and J gave up 5 bases; unmatched junction bases: 10. In nucleotides, the CDR3 is TGCGCCAGCAGCCAAGATTATGTGGGGGACAGGGGCCACGAGCAGTACTTC. Encoded protein: CASSQDYVGDRGHEQYF.

CDR3 sequence: CASSSQLQTGAGTEAFF. DNA for the CDR3: TGCGCCAGCAGCTCCCAACTACAGACAGGGGCAGGGACTGAAGCTTTCTTT. The chain recombines TRBV5-1 with TRBJ1-1; 8 bases map to TRBD1. The CDR3 has 17 amino acids. Germline lookup yields CDR1 SGHRS and CDR2 YFSETQ. V shed 3 bases, J shed 5 bases, and the junction held 15 bases outside the gene matches.

This clone showed up just once. The chain is built from TRBV5-1 and TRBJ2-7; 11 nucleotides align to TRBD1. V was clipped by 6 bases and J by 4 bases; unmatched bases: 3. The CDR3 spans 13 residues. Germline V gene data show CDR1 as SGHRS and CDR2 as YFSETQ. The CDR3 bases are TGCGCCAGCAAGGGACAGGGGGGTTACGAGCAGTACTTC. Its translation: CASKGQGGYEQYF.

The gene calls are TRBV11-1 and TRBJ2-5; weak D call: TRBD1 (6 bases). The CDR3 is 14 residues long. The ends were cut back, 5 bases at V and 1 base at J, with 11 bases in the middle. Germline V lookup: CDR1 SGHAT, CDR2 FQDESV (reference sequence). The CDR3 spells CASSRTGSQETQYF. The CDR3 DNA follows: TGTGCCAGCAGCCGTACAGGGTCCCAAGAGACCCAGTACTTC. Together with reference TRBV11-1 and TRBJ2-5, the CDR3 gives the full variable domain: EAEVAQSPRYKITEKSQAVAFWCDPISGHATLYWYRQILGQGPELLVQFQDESVVDDSQLPKDRFSAERLKGVDSTLKIQPAELGDSAMYLCASSRTGSQETQYFGPGTRLLVL.

This clone appeared a few times. The chain carries TRBV18 and TRBJ1-4, with D uncertain. V was shortened by 6 bases and J by 7 bases, with 15 bases between the two germline ends. The germline V gene encodes CDR1 KGHSH and CDR2 LQKENI. The CDR3 spans 14 residues. CDR3 residues: CASSHQALREKLFF. In DNA form, the CDR3 reads TGTGCCAGCTCTCATCAGGCCTTACGTGAAAAACTGTTTTTT. The full variable domain, rest sourced from reference TRBV18 and TRBJ1-4, is NAGVMQNPRHLVRRRGQEARLRCSPMKGHSHVYWYRQLPEEGLKFMVYLQKENIIDESGMPKERFSAEFPKEGPSILRIQQVVRGDSAAYFCASSHQALREKLFFGSGTQLSVL.

The V and J genes are TRBV3-1 (or the pseudogene TRBV3-2) and TRBJ2-1; no firm D call. The ends were cut back, 0 bases at V and 14 bases at J, with 17 bases in the middle. Per the germline V gene, CDR1 is LGHDT and CDR2 is YNNKEL (reference sequence). This CDR3 is 14 amino acids long. In nucleotides, the CDR3 is TGTGCCAGCAGCCAAGATATGGCCCAGGATGCCAAGTTCTTC. This gives the protein CASSQDMAQDAKFF.

This clone was recorded once. The V gene is TRBV21-1, the J gene TRBJ2-7; no check of the table's D call, TRBD1, against the DNA was made. TRBV21-1 has pseudogene status. The CDR3 is 16 amino acids. This CDR3 reads CASSARTGTDSYEQYF. Here the CDR3 DNA reads TGTGCCAGCAGCGCACGGACCGGGACAGACTCCTACGAGCAGTACTTC.

This clone was observed once. The V gene is TRBV9, the J gene TRBJ1-6; D is unresolved. The germline CDR1 and CDR2 sequences are SGDLS and YYNGEE. CDR3 length equals 14 residues. Trimming left V 6 bases short and J 5 bases short, with 12 bases between. The CDR3 coding sequence is TGTGCCAGCAAAAGCTTTGTCGATAATTCACCCCTCCACTTT. It translates to CASKSFVDNSPLHF.

The chain joins TRBV5-1 to TRBJ2-2; D gene uncertain. This CDR3 has 12 residues. Germline assignment: CDR1 SGHRS and CDR2 YFSETQ. Trimming cost V 0 bases and J 6 bases, with 3 bases left between them. CDR3 residues: CASSLAAGELFF. The CDR3 nucleotides are TGCGCCAGCAGCTTGGCTGCCGGGGAGCTGTTTTTT.

This clone was observed a handful of times. The V gene is TRBV4-2, the J gene TRBJ1-1; TRBD1 matches 8 bases. Per the germline V gene, CDR1 is LGHNA and CDR2 is YNFKEQ. V was clipped by 3 bases and J by 6 bases; unmatched bases: 12. This CDR3 has 16 residues. CDR3 protein: CASSHRSDRGGSEAFF. The CDR3 nucleotides are TGTGCCAGCAGCCACAGATCCGACAGGGGAGGATCTGAAGCTTTCTTT.

This chain connects TRBV19 to TRBJ1-1; D is perhaps TRBD1 (5 bases). Trimming removed 7 bases from V and 5 bases from J, with 17 bases in between. The CDR3 extends over 14 amino acids. From germline, CDR1 is LNHDA and CDR2 SQIVND (reference sequence). The DNA for the CDR3 is TGTGCCAGTAACATGTGGCAGGGAGGGACTGAAGCTTTCTTT. Translating gives CASNMWQGGTEAFF.

The J gene is TRBJ1-1, the V gene TRBV28; weak D call: TRBD1 (5 bases). The CDR3 covers 15 residues. CDR1 MDHEN and CDR2 SYDVKM come from the germline V gene. The ends were cut back, 6 bases at V and 2 bases at J, with 16 bases in the middle. CDR3 coding DNA: TGTGCCAGCAGCCCCCCGTGGGGGGTTAACACTGAAGCTTTCTTT. Translated: CASSPPWGVNTEAFF.

The chain carries TRBV5-8 and TRBJ2-3, with 8 bases aligning to TRBD2. CDR1 and CDR2 (germline): SGHTS, YDEGEE. The CDR3 covers 15 residues. With V trimmed by 6 bases and J by 4 bases, 10 bases remained unmatched. In DNA, the CDR3 is TGTGCCAGCAACCTGCGGGGGGCAACCTCAGATACGCAGTATTTT. Protein product: CASNLRGATSDTQYF.

CDR3 loop: CASSLGAGAYEQYF. CDR3 nucleotide sequence: TGTGCCAGCAGCTTAGGAGCGGGGGCCTACGAGCAGTACTTC. This sequence joins TRBV7-2 and TRBJ2-7, with 8 nucleotides matching TRBD2. Per the germline V gene, CDR1 is SGHTA and CDR2 is FQGNSA. Trimming took 1 base from V and 2 from J; bases not matched to a gene: 1. The CDR3 totals 14 residues.

The chain couples TRBV28 to TRBJ1-2; TRBD1 might be the D (5 bases). Per the germline V gene, CDR1 is MDHEN and CDR2 is SYDVKM. The ends were cut back, 7 bases at V and 2 bases at J, with 14 bases in the middle. This CDR3 contains 14 residues. The CDR3 loop is CASTWAAGNYGYTF. The DNA of the CDR3 is TGTGCCAGCACCTGGGCCGCAGGGAACTATGGCTACACCTTC.

The V call is TRBV5-1, the J call TRBJ2-6, with D perhaps matching TRBD1 (6 bases). V was pared by 0 bases and J by 0 bases, with 10 bases between. The CDR3 is made up of 17 amino acids. The germline V gene has CDR1 SGHRS and CDR2 YFSETQ. CDR3 nucleotide sequence: TGCGCCAGCAGCTTGGGACAGGCATACTCTGGGGCCAACGTCCTGACTTTC. It encodes CASSLGQAYSGANVLTF.

This clone was seen only once. V gene TRBV15 combines with J gene TRBJ1-2; D might be TRBD1 (6 bases). Deletions cut 4 bases from V and 3 bases from J, with 18 bases between. The CDR3 length is 16 residues. Germline CDR1 LNHNV, CDR2 YYDKDF (reference sequence). CDR3 sequence (DNA): TGTGCCACCAGCAACACTAGGGCAGGGGTTGACTATGGCTACACCTTC. It specifies CATSNTRAGVDYGYTF. Filled out from reference TRBV15 and TRBJ1-2, the complete variable domain reads DAMVIQNPRYQVTQFGKPVTLSCSQTLNHNVMYWYQQKSSQAPKLLFHYYDKDFNNEADTPDNFQSRRPNTSFCFLDIRSPGLGDTAMYLCATSNTRAGVDYGYTFGSGTRLTVV.